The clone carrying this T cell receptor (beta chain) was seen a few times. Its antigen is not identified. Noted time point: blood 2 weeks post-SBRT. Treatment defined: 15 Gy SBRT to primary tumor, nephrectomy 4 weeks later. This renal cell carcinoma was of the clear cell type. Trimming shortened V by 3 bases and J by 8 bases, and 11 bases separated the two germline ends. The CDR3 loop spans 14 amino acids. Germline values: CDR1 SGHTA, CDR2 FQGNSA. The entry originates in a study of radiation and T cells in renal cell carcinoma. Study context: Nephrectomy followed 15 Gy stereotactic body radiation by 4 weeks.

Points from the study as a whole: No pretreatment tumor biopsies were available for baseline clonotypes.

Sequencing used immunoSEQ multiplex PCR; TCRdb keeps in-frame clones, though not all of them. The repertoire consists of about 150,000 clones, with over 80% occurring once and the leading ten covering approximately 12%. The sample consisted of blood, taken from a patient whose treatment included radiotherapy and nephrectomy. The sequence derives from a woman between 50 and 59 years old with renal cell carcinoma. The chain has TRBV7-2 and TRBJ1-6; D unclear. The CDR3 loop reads CASSFPGSDSPLHF. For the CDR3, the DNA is TGTGCCAGCAGCTTCCCCGGGTCCGATTCACCCCTCCACTTT.